This T cell receptor (beta chain) was captured by sequencing in a study of CD8 T cells in Susac syndrome. Germline assignment: CDR1 SGHRS and CDR2 YFSETQ. Trimming left V 1 base short and J 8 bases short, with 10 bases between. The CDR3 spans 13 residues. Random hexamers were used to reverse transcribe the RNA input (0.5 to 1 ug). Across 54 Vbeta and 13 Jbeta, TCR beta CDR3 was amplified with immunoSEQ multiplex PCR. MiXCR, run by TCRdb on the immunoSEQ multiplex PCR reads, gives a single entry per CDR3 protein. The profile shows about 200,000 distinct CDR3 sequences, roughly 94% of them singletons. The CD8+ and CD4+ T cells were isolated magnetically using a negative isolation approach, whereas the TEMRA cells were enriched by FACS.

Sequencing input: CD4+ T cells from PBMCs. The chain has TRBV5-1 and TRBJ2-4; D not certain. This clonotype was obtained from a human donor in good health. The CDR3 DNA sequence: TGCGCCAGCAGCTTGTTTGGGTCGGACATTCAGTACTTC. Translated, it gives CASSLFGSDIQYF.